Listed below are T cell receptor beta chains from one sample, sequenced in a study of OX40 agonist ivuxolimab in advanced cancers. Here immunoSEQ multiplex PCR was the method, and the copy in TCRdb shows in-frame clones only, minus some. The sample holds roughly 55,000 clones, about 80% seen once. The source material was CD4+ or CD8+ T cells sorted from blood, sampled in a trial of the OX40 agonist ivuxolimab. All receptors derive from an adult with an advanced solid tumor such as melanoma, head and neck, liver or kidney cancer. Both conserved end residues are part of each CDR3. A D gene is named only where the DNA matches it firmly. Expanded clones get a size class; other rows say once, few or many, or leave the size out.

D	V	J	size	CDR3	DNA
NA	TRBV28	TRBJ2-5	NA	CASTRGHQETQYF	TGTGCCAGCACCCGGGGGCACCAAGAGACCCAGTACTTC
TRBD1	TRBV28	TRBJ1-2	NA	CASSHEGALGGYTF	TGTGCCAGCAGCCACGAGGGGGCGCTGGGTGGCTACACCTTC
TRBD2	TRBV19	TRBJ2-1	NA	CASSIPRLAGGPGNEQFF	TGTGCCAGTAGTATTCCCCGACTAGCGGGAGGGCCGGGGAATGAGCAGTTCTTC
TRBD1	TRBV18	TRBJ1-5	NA	CASSTDRGSNQPQHF	TGTGCCAGCTCAACGGACAGGGGCTCTAATCAGCCCCAGCATTTT
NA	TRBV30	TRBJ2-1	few	CAWSVGVGDNEQFF	TGTGCCTGGAGTGTTGGGGTGGGGGACAATGAGCAGTTCTTC
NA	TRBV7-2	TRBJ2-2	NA	CASSLPGTFFNTGELFF	TGTGCCAGCAGCTTACCGGGGACATTTTTTAACACCGGGGAGCTGTTTTTT
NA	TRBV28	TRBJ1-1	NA	CASRGVWNTEAFF	TGTGCCAGCCGGGGGGTATGGAACACTGAAGCTTTCTTT
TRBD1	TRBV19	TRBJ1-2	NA	CASSIRRTGAKGGYTF	TGTGCCAGTAGTATTCGGCGTACAGGGGCGAAGGGAGGCTACACCTTC
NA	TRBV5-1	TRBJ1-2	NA	CASSLEPLADYGYTF	TGCGCCAGCAGCCTGGAACCCTTGGCGGACTATGGCTACACCTTC
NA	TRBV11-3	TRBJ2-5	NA	CASSSIEGSQYF	TGTGCCAGCAGCTCAATAGAGGGATCCCAGTACTTC
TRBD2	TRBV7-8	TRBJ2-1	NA	CASSGTRGHEQFF	TGTGCCAGCAGCGGGACTAGAGGTCATGAGCAGTTCTTC
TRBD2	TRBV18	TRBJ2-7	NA	CASSPLPSGGSYEQYF	TGTGCCAGCTCACCGCTACCTAGCGGGGGATCCTACGAGCAGTACTTC
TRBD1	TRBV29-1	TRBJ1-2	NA	CSDQTGSYGYTF	TGCAGCGATCAGACAGGGTCCTATGGCTACACCTTC
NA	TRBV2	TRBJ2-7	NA	CASSRVGEQYF	TGTGCCAGCAGCAGGGTCGGCGAGCAGTACTTC
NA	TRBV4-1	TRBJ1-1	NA	CASSQDWTLKAFF	TGCGCCAGCAGCCAAGATTGGACACTAAAAGCTTTCTTT
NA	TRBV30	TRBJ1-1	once	CAWDGGEGNTEAFF	TGTGCCTGGGACGGGGGCGAAGGGAACACTGAAGCTTTCTTT
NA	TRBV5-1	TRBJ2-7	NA	CASSSGLASSYEQYF	TGCGCCAGCAGCTCCGGACTGGCTAGCTCCTACGAGCAGTACTTC
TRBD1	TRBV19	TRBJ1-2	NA	CASSIDRGGGYTF	TGTGCCAGTAGTATCGACAGGGGAGGAGGCTACACCTTC
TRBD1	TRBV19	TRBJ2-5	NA	CASGQTGQETQYF	TGTGCCAGTGGACAGACAGGGCAAGAGACCCAGTACTTC
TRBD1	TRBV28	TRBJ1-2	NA	CASSRDRVQGYTF	TGTGCCAGCAGCCGGGACAGGGTCCAAGGCTACACCTTC
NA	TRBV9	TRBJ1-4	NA	CASSSSNNPWEKLFF	TGTGCCAGCAGCTCTAGCAATAACCCGTGGGAAAAACTGTTTTTT
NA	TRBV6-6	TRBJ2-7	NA	CASSYGDEYEQYF	TGTGCCAGCAGTTATGGGGACGAATACGAGCAGTACTTC
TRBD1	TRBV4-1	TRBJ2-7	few	CASTRGQGTFYEQYF	TGCGCCAGCACTAGGGGACAGGGGACCTTTTACGAGCAGTACTTC
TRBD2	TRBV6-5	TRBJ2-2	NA	CASSRSSGGTGELFF	TGTGCCAGCAGTCGGTCTAGCGGCGGAACCGGGGAGCTGTTTTTT
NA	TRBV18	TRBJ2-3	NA	CASSIQGPTDTQYF	TGTGCCAGCTCTATACAGGGACCCACAGATACGCAGTATTTT
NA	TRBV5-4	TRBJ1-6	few	CASSPELLLGNSPLHF	TGTGCCAGCAGCCCGGAGTTGCTCCTTGGGAATTCACCCCTCCACTTT
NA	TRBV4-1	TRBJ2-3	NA	CASSQDHMGSSTDTQYF	TGCGCCAGCAGCCAAGATCATATGGGCAGTAGTACAGATACGCAGTATTTT
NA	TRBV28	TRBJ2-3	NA	CASRPGGPTDTQYF	TGTGCCAGCAGGCCGGGGGGCCCCACAGATACGCAGTATTTT